This record covers a single T cell receptor beta chain. This clone's antigen is unknown. Per-base quality was not reported, and no clone a single base away is much larger than it. These data come from a study of blood T cell repertoires in COVID-19 (dated by TCRdb to 2020 to 2022). About the full investigation: Samples covering the acute and convalescent phases of COVID-19 were provided by collaborators in the United States, Italy and Spain. The repertoires were released in a freely available public database meant as a resource for research on the immune response to SARS-CoV-2. The samples were drawn from two sources: the first 160 participants of the ongoing ImmuneRACE study, and 950 to 1,500 subjects contributed by 6 global collaborators. The material from the prospective study consisted of cDNA or gDNA derived from T cells, B-cell-depleted T cells, or PBMCs. Where available, HLA class I and class II types were taken from metadata supplied by the sample provider and were not determined by assay-based typing. Sample metadata almost always included a de-identified subject ID, COVID-19 status, age in years and sex. Deeply sampled blood TCRbeta repertoires from subjects exposed to, actively infected with, or recovered from COVID-19 were included in the dataset.

Enrolling through a virtual design, the prospective study's participants ranged in age from about 18 to 89 years and lived across roughly 23 United States geographic areas. In the prospective study, cohorts were assigned on the basis of participant-reported clinical history obtained from a screening survey and a study questionnaire. Recovered participants in ImmuneRACE Cohort 3 were defined as having two consecutive negative NP/OP PCR tests, clearance from a healthcare professional, or resolution of symptoms. In the prospective study, whole blood, serum and a nasopharyngeal or oropharyngeal swab were collected from each participant by mobile phlebotomists. Participants in the prospective study had the option to provide additional blood draws and questionnaires over an approximately 2-month period. Prospective study blood samples were shipped either frozen or at room temperature before DNA extraction.

The trim is 0 bases for V and 13 bases for J, with a gap of 13 bases between the germline ends. The CDR3 runs 12 amino acids, cysteine and phenylalanine included. Only the CDR3 region is kept as DNA, spanning 36 bases read in frame from base 1. CDR1 and CDR2 are read off the germline V gene as SGHRS and YFSETQ. TCRbeta CDR3 regions were amplified from genomic DNA using the immunoSEQ Assay, a bias-controlled multiplex PCR. The authors' pipeline ran thus. Nucleated cell counts per sample were estimated from amplification of reference gene primers within the assay. Sequence reads were collapsed and filtered to measure the absolute abundance of every unique TCRbeta CDR3 rearrangement. Productive Simpson clonality was computed per sample as the square root of Simpson's diversity index over productive rearrangements. TCRdb provides this immuneACCESS table in a form limited to in-frame rearrangements. Some clones are lacking; in checked studies, under half of them reflect an unresolved V gene, and why the rest are absent is not known. The D gene and trimming were derived from the DNA, and the V and J assignments and clone size from that table. The sample records around 430,000 clones, around nine tenths of which are singletons. The ten largest account for about 9.4% of the sample.

Overall study results and their limits: The quantity of clinical and demographic metadata differed by source and by participant and was supplied without curation.

This clonotype was sampled from a woman between 50 and 59 years old who had recovered from COVID-19. The chain was built from TRBV5-1 and TRBJ1-2; the D gene cannot be named for sure. Sample: PBMCs or T cells enriched from blood (not recorded which). For the CDR3, the sequence is CASSLDSPGGTF. At the DNA level, the sequence is TGCGCCAGCAGCTTGGACAGTCCCGGTGGCACCTTC.